This T cell receptor beta chain was obtained from a study of regulatory T cells in long-lasting Graves disease. The time point was: newly diagnosed GD, antithyroid drugs for less than 3 months. Isolated PBMC RNA provided the starting material for the TCR library. Many counts were recorded for this clonotype. Arm-PCR of CDR3 regions and iRepertoire HTBI primers were the basis on which TCR beta libraries were built. TCRdb fed the multiplex PCR reads into MiXCR, producing one record per CDR3 protein. The sample records about 530,000 distinct CDR3 sequences, about 15% being singletons. This sample was shared with a second study, whose subject was T cells in Graves' hyperthyroidism and ophthalmopathy. Per that paper: The definition of stable Graves' hyperthyroidism was no ophthalmopathy progression within 18 months.

The specimen comprised peripheral blood mononuclear cells (PBMCs), sampled at new diagnosis, from a patient treated with antithyroid drugs. The clonotype originates from a woman aged 35-65 years with Graves disease.

Here the CDR3 DNA reads TGTGCCACCAGCAGAGCCAGGGGGAAAGAGACCCAGTACTTC. This translates into CATSRARGKETQYF. V usage is TRBV15 and J usage is TRBJ2-5; TRBD1 matches at 7 bases. Per germline, CDR1 LNHNV and CDR2 YYDKDF (reference sequence). V was clipped by 1 base and J by 3 bases; unmatched bases: 2. CDR3 length: 14 amino acids.